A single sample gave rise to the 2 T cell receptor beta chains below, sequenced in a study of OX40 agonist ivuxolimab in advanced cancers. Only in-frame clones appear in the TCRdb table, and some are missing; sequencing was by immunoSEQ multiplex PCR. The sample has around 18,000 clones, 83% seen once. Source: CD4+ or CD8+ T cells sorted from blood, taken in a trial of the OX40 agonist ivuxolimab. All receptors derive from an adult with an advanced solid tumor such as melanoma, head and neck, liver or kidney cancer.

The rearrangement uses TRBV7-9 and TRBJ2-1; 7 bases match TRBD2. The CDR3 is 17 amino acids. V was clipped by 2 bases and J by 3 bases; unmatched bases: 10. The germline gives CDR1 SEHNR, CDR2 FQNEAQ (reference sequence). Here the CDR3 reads CASSLSVLGGSYNEQFF. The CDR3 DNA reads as TGTGCCAGCAGCTTAAGTGTATTGGGCGGGAGCTACAATGAGCAGTTCTTC.

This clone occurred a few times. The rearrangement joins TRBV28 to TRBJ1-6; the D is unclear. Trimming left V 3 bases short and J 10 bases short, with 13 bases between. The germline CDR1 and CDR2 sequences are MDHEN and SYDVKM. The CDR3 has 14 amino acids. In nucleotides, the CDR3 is TGTGCCAGCAGTTTCGGGAGGGTCGGGTCACCCCTCCACTTT. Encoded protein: CASSFGRVGSPLHF.